Listed below are T cell receptor beta chains from one sample, sequenced in a study of blood T cell repertoires in COVID-19. The protocol was immunoSEQ multiplex PCR, while the TCRdb copy is restricted to in-frame clones and leaves out a portion. This sample has 200,000 to 300,000 clones, with just under 85% found just once. Sequenced input: peripheral blood. The source is a woman in her sixties with active or convalescent COVID-19. The CDR3 runs from the conserved cysteine through the conserved F or W. Fields, in order: clone size, V gene, J gene, D gene, CDR3 DNA, CDR3 protein. The D gene is left open where the match is weak. Only some rows state a clone size, as once, few, many or a class for expanded clones.

.	TRBV6-1	TRBJ1-2	TRBD1	TGTGCCAGCAGTGAAGGACCCGGACAGGGCTATGGCTACACCTTC	CASSEGPGQGYGYTF
.	TRBV5-7	TRBJ1-1	.	TGTGCCAGCAGCGAACCGGGGGGGCAGGTTGAAGCTTTCTTT	CASSEPGGQVEAFF
.	TRBV5-4	TRBJ1-4	.	TGTGCCAGCAGCCTGGGCCCAGGCCGGGGTAATGAAAAACTGTTTTTT	CASSLGPGRGNEKLFF
.	TRBV6-5	TRBJ2-1	TRBD1	TGTGCCAGCAGCCCCGGGGGACAGGGGTACAATGAGCAGTTCTTC	CASSPGGQGYNEQFF
.	TRBV30	TRBJ1-2	.	TGTGCCTGGAATTCGGATCGTTCCTCGGGCTATGGCTACACCTTC	CAWNSDRSSGYGYTF
.	TRBV7-2	TRBJ2-5	TRBD2	TGTGCCAGCAGCTCGGGACTAGCGGGGGGTCAAGAGACCCAGTACTTC	CASSSGLAGGQETQYF
once	TRBV11-2	TRBJ1-4	TRBD1	TGTGCCAGCAGCGGGCAGGGGGCGGGTAATGAAAAACTGTTTTTT	CASSGQGAGNEKLFF
.	TRBV29-1	TRBJ2-3	.	TGCAGCGTCGCGCCGGGACGGGAGTTTGATACGCAGTATTTT	CSVAPGREFDTQYF
.	TRBV19	TRBJ2-2	.	TGTGCCAGTAGTATGGCAAGGGGCTCGACCGGGGAGCTGTTTTTT	CASSMARGSTGELFF
.	TRBV15	TRBJ1-4	.	TGTGCCACCAGCAGAGAAATTGGGGAGGCTAATGAAAAACTGTTTTTT	CATSREIGEANEKLFF
.	TRBV24-1	TRBJ2-1	TRBD2	TGTGCCACCTGCGGGAGTGACTATGAGCAGTTCTTC	CATCGSDYEQFF
.	TRBV1	TRBJ2-7	.	TGCACCAGCAGCCTCGGGGGTGGGAGGGCCTACGAGCAGTACTTC	CTSSLGGGRAYEQYF
.	TRBV28	TRBJ2-1	TRBD2	TGTGCCAGCAGTTCCTCTAGCGGGAGGGTCTACAATGAGCAGTTCTTC	CASSSSSGRVYNEQFF
.	TRBV7-9	TRBJ1-2	.	TGTGCCAGCAGCTTAGCGGGGGGGTTGAATGGCTACACCTTC	CASSLAGGLNGYTF
few	TRBV6-1	TRBJ1-5	.	TGTGCCAGCAGTGAAGGAGTCAGGGCTCAGCCCCAGCATTTT	CASSEGVRAQPQHF
few	TRBV18	TRBJ1-2	TRBD1	TGTGCCAGCTCACTCGACAGGGCGGACTATGGCTACACCTTC	CASSLDRADYGYTF
.	TRBV30	TRBJ2-1	TRBD2	TGTGCCTGGAGTGGAGCGGGAGGTCCCCATGAGCAGTTCTTC	CAWSGAGGPHEQFF
.	TRBV4-2	TRBJ2-1	.	TGTGCCAGCAGCCGAGAGTTAGGGAGGCGGTACAATGAGCAGTTCTTC	CASSRELGRRYNEQFF
.	TRBV29-1	TRBJ2-3	.	TGCAGCGTTGTCGCAGATACGCAGTATTTT	CSVVADTQYF
.	TRBV19	TRBJ1-3	.	TGTGCCAGTACCCATGGGGAGTCTCCTGGAAACACCATATATTTT	CASTHGESPGNTIYF
.	TRBV24-1	TRBJ1-1	.	TGTGCCACCAGTGATTCGGCAGGCACGAACACTGAAGCTTTCTTT	CATSDSAGTNTEAFF
.	TRBV5-1	TRBJ1-2	.	TGCGCCAGCAGCTTGGGAGCAGGGAATAACTATGGCTACACCTTC	CASSLGAGNNYGYTF
few	TRBV28	TRBJ1-3	.	TGTGCCAGCAGTTTAGAGGGACAAGGACCTCTCCGTGGAAACACCATATATTTT	CASSLEGQGPLRGNTIYF
.	TRBV2	TRBJ1-2	TRBD1	TGTGCCAGCGCCGGGACAGGGGGCCACTATGGCTACACCTTC	CASAGTGGHYGYTF
.	TRBV11-2	TRBJ2-7	TRBD1	TGTGCCAGCAGCTTAGGACAGGGGATCTACGAGCAGTACTTC	CASSLGQGIYEQYF
.	TRBV3-1/TRBV3-2	TRBJ1-2	.	TGTGCCAGCAGCCTGAAGTCCAGTCCCTCTGGCTACACCTTC	CASSLKSSPSGYTF
.	TRBV3-1/TRBV3-2	TRBJ2-2	TRBD1	TGTGCCAGCACTCAGGGGCAGGGGGCGAACGGGGAGCTGTTTTTT	CASTQGQGANGELFF
.	TRBV7-3	TRBJ2-3	.	TGTGCCAGCAGCCCCTCGGGTTCGACAGATACGCAGTATTTT	CASSPSGSTDTQYF
.	TRBV7-3	TRBJ2-1	.	TGTGCCAGCAGCTTAAACGCCCAAGCGTTGGCAAATGAGCAGTTCTTC	CASSLNAQALANEQFF
.	TRBV6-5	TRBJ1-5	.	TGTGCCAGCAGACAAGGGGGGGATAGCAATCAGCCCCAGCATTTT	CASRQGGDSNQPQHF
once	TRBV4-1	TRBJ1-5	.	TGCGCCAGCAGCCAAGGAGGGGGGGGGCAGCCCCAGCATTTT	CASSQGGGGQPQHF
.	TRBV11-2	TRBJ2-5	TRBD2	TGTGCCAGCAGCTTGGTGCTAGCGGGAGGGCAAGAGACCCAGTACTTC	CASSLVLAGGQETQYF